Detailed here is one TCR beta chain. The CDR3 length is 17 residues. The germline V and J ends were trimmed by 3 bases and 6 bases, with 22 bases remaining between them. Germline V lookup: CDR1 SGHRS, CDR2 YFSETQ. The sample is drawn from a study of blood T cells in healthy people across ages. A second PCR, run for roughly 7 to 12 cycles, used a sample-barcoded 5' primer plus a J-beta primer mix. In TCRdb, the 5' RACE reads were re-called with MiXCR into one record per CDR3 protein. The repertoire holds about 680,000 distinct CDR3 sequences, with 49% as singletons. This chain joins TRBV5-1 and TRBJ2-1; tentative D call: TRBD2 (7 bases). Material for sequencing was blood. The sequence was obtained from an older woman in good health. The CDR3 loop is CASSSGHSLADGNEQFF. The DNA of the CDR3 is TGCGCCAGCAGCTCGGGACATAGCCTAGCGGATGGCAATGAGCAGTTCTTC.